A selection of T cell receptor beta chains follows, all from one sample in a study of persistence of HIV-infected CD4 T cells. No antigen has been identified for these receptors. Here immunoSEQ multiplex PCR was the method, and the copy in TCRdb shows in-frame clones only, minus some. The sample consists of about 20,000 clones, around three fifths of them appearing once. This specimen consisted of CD4+ T cells sorted from PBMCs after roughly 18-hour stimulation, obtained from a patient who received antiretroviral therapy. These receptors were obtained from an adult woman with HIV who was CMV-seropositive. Both conserved end residues are part of each CDR3. Fields, in order: J gene, D gene, V gene, clone size, CDR3 protein, CDR3 DNA. D genes are given only for firm matches. Size values are once, few and many counts, or a class for expanded clones, and some rows have none.

>TRBJ1-2|.|TRBV6-1|few
CASSGWVNHDRSNGYTF
TGTGCCAGCAGTGGGTGGGTGAATCACGACAGGTCCAATGGCTACACCTTC
>TRBJ2-3|TRBD1|TRBV5-4|.
CASSLVRGRSDTQYF
TGTGCCAGCAGCTTGGTAAGGGGGCGATCAGATACGCAGTATTTT
>TRBJ1-1|.|TRBV6-6|.
CASSRQVEAFF
TGTGCCAGCAGTCGACAGGTTGAAGCTTTCTTT
>TRBJ1-1|.|TRBV5-1|once
CASSFVPNGNTEAFF
TGCGCCAGCAGCTTCGTCCCCAACGGGAACACTGAAGCTTTCTTT
>TRBJ1-2|.|TRBV5-1|medium-sized
CASSFETGIGYTF
TGCGCCAGCAGCTTCGAGACAGGAATAGGCTACACCTTC
>TRBJ1-2|.|TRBV3-1/TRBV3-2|.
CASSPGLDLGYTF
TGTGCCAGCAGCCCGGGGCTGGACCTTGGCTACACCTTC
>TRBJ2-3|TRBD1|TRBV5-4|.
CASSSLRGSTDTQYF
TGTGCCAGCAGCTCCCTCAGGGGGAGCACAGATACGCAGTATTTT
>TRBJ1-1|TRBD1|TRBV2|.
CASSVTPPGQGAGLDTEAFF
TGTGCCAGCAGTGTCACCCCCCCGGGACAGGGGGCAGGTTTAGACACTGAAGCTTTCTTT
>TRBJ1-5|.|TRBV4-1|.
CASSQDPGNSNQPQHF
TGCGCCAGCAGCCAAGACCCGGGAAATAGCAATCAGCCCCAGCATTTT
>TRBJ2-2|TRBD1|TRBV3-1/TRBV3-2|once
CASSFPGQGPGELFF
TGTGCCAGCAGCTTTCCGGGACAGGGACCCGGGGAGCTGTTTTTT
>TRBJ1-1|.|TRBV2|.
CASSPIPQGSTEAFF
TGTGCCAGCAGTCCTATCCCCCAAGGCTCCACTGAAGCTTTCTTT
>TRBJ1-2|TRBD1|TRBV27|.
CASRGDSYNYGYTF
TGTGCCAGCAGAGGGGACAGTTACAACTATGGCTACACCTTC
>TRBJ2-7|.|TRBV5-4|.
CASRVGGELYEQYF
TGTGCCAGCAGGGTAGGGGGGGAACTCTACGAGCAGTACTTC
>TRBJ2-7|TRBD1|TRBV4-2|few
CASSQAHGQGSYEQYF
TGTGCCAGCAGCCAAGCCCACGGACAGGGGAGCTACGAGCAGTACTTC
>TRBJ2-1|.|TRBV11-3|.
CASSSSANEQFF
TGTGCCAGCAGCTCGAGTGCAAATGAGCAGTTCTTC
>TRBJ1-3|.|TRBV19|.
CASSIDPPGRSGNTIYF
TGTGCCAGTAGTATAGATCCCCCCGGCCGCTCTGGAAACACCATATATTTT
>TRBJ1-2|.|TRBV10-2|once
CASSESGYGYTF
TGCGCCAGCAGTGAGTCGGGCTATGGCTACACCTTC
>TRBJ2-2|.|TRBV9|.
CASSVSTGRNPGELFF
TGTGCCAGCAGCGTTAGTACCGGCAGAAACCCCGGGGAGCTGTTTTTT
>TRBJ2-7|TRBD2|TRBV4-1|.
CASSQDGSGIDEQYF
TGCGCCAGCAGCCAAGATGGTAGCGGGATCGACGAGCAGTACTTC
>TRBJ1-1|.|TRBV19|few
CASSIGGLLNTEAFF
TGTGCCAGTAGTATTGGGGGGTTATTGAACACTGAAGCTTTCTTT
>TRBJ2-1|TRBD1|TRBV5-6|few
CASSLEGQGNNEQFF
TGTGCCAGCAGCTTGGAGGGACAGGGCAACAATGAGCAGTTCTTC
>TRBJ1-1|TRBD1|TRBV4-1|few
CASSWEGQVNTEAFF
TGCGCCAGCAGCTGGGAGGGACAGGTGAACACTGAAGCTTTCTTT
>TRBJ1-2|TRBD1|TRBV5-5|.
CASSWLGTAGAGNGYTF
TGTGCCAGCAGCTGGTTGGGGACAGCGGGGGCGGGAAATGGCTACACCTTC
>TRBJ1-1|.|TRBV20-1|.
CSASRGTEAFF
TGCAGTGCTAGCCGTGGCACTGAAGCTTTCTTT
>TRBJ1-2|.|TRBV5-1|few
CASSLEGREIDGYTF
TGCGCCAGCAGCTTGGAGGGCAGGGAAATTGATGGCTACACCTTC
>TRBJ2-3|TRBD2|TRBV7-9|.
CASSFVTLGGEPDTQYF
TGTGCCAGCAGCTTTGTAACTCTCGGGGGGGAGCCAGATACGCAGTATTTT
>TRBJ2-5|TRBD1|TRBV7-6|.
CASSVDRRSGETQYF
TGTGCCAGCAGCGTGGACAGGAGGTCTGGAGAGACCCAGTACTTC
>TRBJ2-1|.|TRBV5-1|.
CASSFSGVGVNEQFF
TGCGCCAGCAGCTTCTCAGGGGTAGGTGTGAATGAGCAGTTCTTC
>TRBJ2-7|.|TRBV12-5|few
CASGFFGEQYF
TGTGCTAGTGGTTTCTTCGGGGAGCAGTACTTC
>TRBJ1-2|.|TRBV3-1/TRBV3-2|.
CASSPRSGGSYGYTF
TGTGCCAGCAGCCCCCGGTCGGGGGGTAGCTATGGCTACACCTTC
>TRBJ1-2|.|TRBV7-2|.
CASSLAGGDHGYTF
TGTGCCAGCAGCTTAGCCGGAGGGGACCATGGCTACACCTTC
>TRBJ1-2|TRBD1|TRBV18|.
CASSPPTGGYTF
TGTGCCAGCTCACCACCGACAGGGGGCTACACCTTC
>TRBJ1-2|.|TRBV19|few
CASSTNRDLFNYGYTF
TGTGCCAGTAGCACCAACAGGGACCTTTTTAACTATGGCTACACCTTC
>TRBJ2-2|.|TRBV5-1|.
CASSLGQENTGELFF
TGCGCCAGCAGCTTGGGACAGGAGAACACCGGGGAGCTGTTTTTT
>TRBJ2-5|TRBD1|TRBV6-5|.
CASGGTGWLETQYF
TGTGCCAGCGGGGGGACAGGGTGGTTAGAGACCCAGTACTTC
>TRBJ2-7|.|TRBV5-1|.
CASSPRVSSYEQYF
TGCGCCAGCAGCCCCAGGGTGAGCTCCTACGAGCAGTACTTC
>TRBJ2-5|.|TRBV9|.
CASSVLGETQYF
TGTGCCAGCAGCGTTCTTGGAGAGACCCAGTACTTC
>TRBJ1-6|.|TRBV2|.
CATTQGQSPLHF
TGTGCCACCACTCAGGGACAATCACCCCTCCACTTT
>TRBJ2-1|TRBD2|TRBV6-5|.
CASSQRGVPYNEQFF
TGTGCCAGCAGCCAGCGGGGGGTGCCCTACAATGAGCAGTTCTTC
>TRBJ1-2|.|TRBV3-1/TRBV3-2|.
CARVPLRANYGYTF
TGTGCCAGGGTTCCTCTCAGGGCTAACTATGGCTACACCTTC
>TRBJ2-1|.|TRBV19|.
CASSIGTNLGEQFF
TGTGCCAGTAGTATAGGTACTAATTTGGGTGAGCAGTTCTTC
>TRBJ1-2|TRBD1|TRBV9|.
CASSTGGERGYTF
TGTGCCAGCAGTACAGGGGGCGAACGTGGCTACACCTTC
>TRBJ2-3|TRBD1|TRBV12-5|.
CASGGQGGTDTQYF
TGTGCTAGTGGTGGACAGGGTGGCACAGATACGCAGTATTTT
>TRBJ2-2|TRBD1|TRBV11-1|.
CASSQGARPGELFF
TGTGCCAGCAGCCAGGGGGCACGGCCCGGGGAGCTGTTTTTT
>TRBJ1-1|.|TRBV29-1|.
CSVWTASISEAFF
TGCAGCGTTTGGACAGCGTCTATTTCTGAAGCTTTCTTT
>TRBJ1-1|.|TRBV6-5|.
CASAQGEAFF
TGTGCCAGCGCCCAGGGGGAAGCTTTCTTT
>TRBJ1-1|TRBD1|TRBV5-1|few
CASSSPGQQNTEAFF
TGCGCCAGCAGCTCTCCGGGACAGCAGAACACTGAAGCTTTCTTT
>TRBJ2-1|.|TRBV6-4|.
CASSAFQGNEQFF
TGTGCCAGCAGTGCCTTTCAGGGAAATGAGCAGTTCTTC